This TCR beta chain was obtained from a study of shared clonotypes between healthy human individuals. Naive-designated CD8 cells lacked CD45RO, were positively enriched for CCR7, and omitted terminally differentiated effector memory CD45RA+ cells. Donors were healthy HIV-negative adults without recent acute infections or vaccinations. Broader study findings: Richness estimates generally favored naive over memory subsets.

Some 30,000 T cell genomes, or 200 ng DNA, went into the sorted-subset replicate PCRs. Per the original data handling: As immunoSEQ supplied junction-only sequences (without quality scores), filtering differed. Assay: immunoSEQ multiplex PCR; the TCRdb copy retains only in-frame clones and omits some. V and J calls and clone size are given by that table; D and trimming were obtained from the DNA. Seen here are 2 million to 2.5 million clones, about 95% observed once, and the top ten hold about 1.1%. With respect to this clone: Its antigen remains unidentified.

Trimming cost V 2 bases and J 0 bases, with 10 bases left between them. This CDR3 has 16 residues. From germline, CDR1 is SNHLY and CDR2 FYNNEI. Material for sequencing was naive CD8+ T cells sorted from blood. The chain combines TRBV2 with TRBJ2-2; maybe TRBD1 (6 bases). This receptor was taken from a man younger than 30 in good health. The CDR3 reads CASSETGTPNTGELFF. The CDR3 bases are TGTGCCAGCAGTGAAACCGGGACACCGAACACCGGGGAGCTGTTTTTT.